The 5 T cell receptor beta chains below come from one sample, sequenced in a study of T cell changes during pregnancy in multiple sclerosis. Data came from immunoSEQ multiplex PCR; TCRdb stores just in-frame clones and leaves some out. Of 35,000 to 40,000 clones listed, 80% to 90% are singletons. The sequences come from CD4+ T cells from peripheral blood mononuclear cells, collected before pregnancy. The receptors shown here come from a female donor with multiple sclerosis, enrolled in a pregnancy study.

This clone was seen just once. V gene TRBV5-1 combines with J gene TRBJ2-7; TRBD1 matches 10 bases. Germline CDR1 reads SGHRS; CDR2 reads YFSETQ. Germline trimming cut 3 bases from V and 1 base from J; bases unmatched to any gene: 1. The CDR3 has 14 amino acids. CDR3 in DNA: TGCGCCAGCAGCTGGGGACAGGGGTCCTACGAGCAGTACTTC. Translated: CASSWGQGSYEQYF.

CDR3 in DNA: TGTGCCAGCAGCTTAGTAGGGGGGAGGGTAGGAGAGACCCAGTACTTC. This gives the protein CASSLVGGRVGETQYF. This chain connects TRBV7-2 to TRBJ2-5, with D perhaps matching TRBD2 (7 bases). CDR1 is SGHTA, CDR2 FQGNSA, per germline. The length of the CDR3 is 16 residues. With 1 base removed from V and 4 bases from J, the gap between germline ends came to 16 bases.

The V and J genes are TRBV27 and TRBJ1-5, with D hard to call. Trimming removed 8 bases from V and 2 bases from J, with 7 bases in between. The germline V gene has CDR1 MNHEY and CDR2 SMNVEV (reference sequence). The CDR3 contains 12 residues. CDR3 nucleotides: TGTGCCAGCCCAGATGGCAATCAGCCCCAGCATTTT. Its translation is CASPDGNQPQHF.

The chain links TRBV2 to TRBJ2-3, with 7 bases fitting TRBD2. Germline assignment: CDR1 SNHLY and CDR2 FYNNEI. The CDR3 runs to 15 residues. V dropped 6 bases and J dropped 0; count of bases not matched to a gene: 6. The CDR3 sequence is CASSRLAGSTDTQYF. CDR3 DNA sequence: TGTGCCAGCAGCCGACTAGCAGGAAGCACAGATACGCAGTATTTT.

The CDR3 protein is CASSPGQASYEQYF. CDR3 in DNA: TGTGCCAGCAGTCCAGGACAGGCGAGCTACGAGCAGTACTTC. J is TRBJ2-7 and V is TRBV28, with 7 nucleotides matching TRBD1. Per germline, CDR1 MDHEN and CDR2 SYDVKM. V was pared by 5 bases and J by 3 bases, with 7 bases of the junction left unmatched. The CDR3 is 14 amino acids.